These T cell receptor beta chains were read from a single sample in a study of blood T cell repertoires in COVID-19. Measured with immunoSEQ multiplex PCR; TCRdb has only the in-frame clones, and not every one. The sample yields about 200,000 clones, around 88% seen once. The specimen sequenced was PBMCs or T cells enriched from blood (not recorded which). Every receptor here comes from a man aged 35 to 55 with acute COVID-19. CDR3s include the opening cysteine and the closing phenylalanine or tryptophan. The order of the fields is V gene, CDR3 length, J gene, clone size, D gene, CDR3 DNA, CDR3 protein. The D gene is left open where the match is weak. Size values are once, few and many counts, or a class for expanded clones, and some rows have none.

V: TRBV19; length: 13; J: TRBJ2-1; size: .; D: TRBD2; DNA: TGTGCCAGTACTAGCGGGAGGACCAATGAGCAGTTCTTC; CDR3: CASTSGRTNEQFF
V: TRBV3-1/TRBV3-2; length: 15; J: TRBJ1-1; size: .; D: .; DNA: TGTGCCAGCAGCCAAGGAGGTGCCATGAACACTGAAGCTTTCTTT; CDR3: CASSQGGAMNTEAFF
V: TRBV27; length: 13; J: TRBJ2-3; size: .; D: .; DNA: TGTGCCAGCAGTTTAATAGGCACAGATACGCAGTATTTT; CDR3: CASSLIGTDTQYF
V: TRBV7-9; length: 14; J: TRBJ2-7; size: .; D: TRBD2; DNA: TGTGCCAGCAGCCGGGGGGATCCTCCATACGAGCAGTACTTC; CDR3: CASSRGDPPYEQYF
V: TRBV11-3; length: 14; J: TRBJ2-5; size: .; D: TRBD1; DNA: TGTGCCAGCAGCCGCAGGGGGACCCAAGAGACCCAGTACTTC; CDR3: CASSRRGTQETQYF
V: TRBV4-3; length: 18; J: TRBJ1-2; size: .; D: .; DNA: TGCGCCAGCAGCCAAGACGAGCGATACGGCAGCACGGACTATGGCTACACCTTC; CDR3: CASSQDERYGSTDYGYTF
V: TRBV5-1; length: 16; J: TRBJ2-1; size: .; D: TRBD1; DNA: TGCGCCAGCAGCGAACCAAGGACAGGTCCTATCAATGAGCAGTTCTTC; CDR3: CASSEPRTGPINEQFF
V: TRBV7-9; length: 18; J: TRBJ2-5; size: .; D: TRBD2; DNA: TGTGCCAGCAGCTTAGCGCAAGCGGGAGCCGGACGGAGAGAGACCCAGTACTTC; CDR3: CASSLAQAGAGRRETQYF
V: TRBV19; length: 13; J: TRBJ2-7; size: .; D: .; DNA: TGTGCCAGTCGCTCAGGGGCTGCTACCGAGCAGTACTTC; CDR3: CASRSGAATEQYF
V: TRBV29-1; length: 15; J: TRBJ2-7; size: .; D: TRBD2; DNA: TGCAGCGTTGAAGACCTTACGGGAGGGCCGGGTGAGCAGTACTTC; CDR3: CSVEDLTGGPGEQYF
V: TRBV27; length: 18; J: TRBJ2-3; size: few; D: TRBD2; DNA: TGTGCCAGCAGCCCGCCCGGACTAGCGGGAGTGGGTACAGATACGCAGTATTTT; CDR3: CASSPPGLAGVGTDTQYF
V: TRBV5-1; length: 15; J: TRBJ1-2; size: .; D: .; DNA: TGCGCCAGCAGCCTAGGGACATTGGAGCCTTATGGCTACACCTTC; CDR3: CASSLGTLEPYGYTF
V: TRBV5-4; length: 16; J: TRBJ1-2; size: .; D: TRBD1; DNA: TGTGCCAGCAGCTTGGTTGTGACAGGGGGCCGTGGGGGCTACACCTTC; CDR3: CASSLVVTGGRGGYTF
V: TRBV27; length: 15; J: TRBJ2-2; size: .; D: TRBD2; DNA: TGTGCCAGCAGTCGCATAGCGGGAGCGTCCGGGGAGCTGTTTTTT; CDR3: CASSRIAGASGELFF
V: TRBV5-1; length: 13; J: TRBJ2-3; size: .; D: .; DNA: TGCGCCAGCAAGGCTAGCGACACAGATACGCAGTATTTT; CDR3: CASKASDTDTQYF
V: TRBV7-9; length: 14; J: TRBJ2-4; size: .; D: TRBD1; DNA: TGTGCCAGCAGCTCGCCGGGACAGCAAAACATTCAGTACTTC; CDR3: CASSSPGQQNIQYF
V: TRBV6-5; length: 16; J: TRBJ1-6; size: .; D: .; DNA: TGTGCCAGCAGTTACTCGGTGTCAGATTTATATTCACCCCTCCACTTT; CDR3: CASSYSVSDLYSPLHF
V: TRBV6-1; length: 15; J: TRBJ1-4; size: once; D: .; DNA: TGTGCCAGCAGTGAAATGGACAGAACCGGTGAAAAACTGTTTTTT; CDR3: CASSEMDRTGEKLFF
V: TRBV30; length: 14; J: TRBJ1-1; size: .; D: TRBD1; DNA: TGTGCCTGGAAACCCGGGACAGGGAACACTGAAGCTTTCTTT; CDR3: CAWKPGTGNTEAFF
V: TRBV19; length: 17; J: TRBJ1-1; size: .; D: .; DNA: TGTGCCAGTAGTGGATTACCCAAGGCCGGGTTCGACACTGAAGCTTTCTTT; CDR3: CASSGLPKAGFDTEAFF
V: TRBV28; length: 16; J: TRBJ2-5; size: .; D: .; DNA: TGTGCCAGCAGTTCCCCTGGCCGGACAAGCCAAGAGACCCAGTACTTC; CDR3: CASSSPGRTSQETQYF
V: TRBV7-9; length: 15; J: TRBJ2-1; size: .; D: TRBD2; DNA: TGTGCCAGCAGCTTAGTTCTAGCGGGAGTTAATGAGCAGTTCTTC; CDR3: CASSLVLAGVNEQFF
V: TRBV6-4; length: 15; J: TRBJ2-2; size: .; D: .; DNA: TGTGCCAGCAGTGAGGGAGGAACTGCTGCGCGGGAGCTGTTTTTT; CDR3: CASSEGGTAARELFF
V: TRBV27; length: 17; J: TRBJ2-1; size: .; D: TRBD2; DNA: TGTGCCAGCAGTTTATTGGCGGGAGGGCTATCCTACAATGAGCAGTTCTTC; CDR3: CASSLLAGGLSYNEQFF
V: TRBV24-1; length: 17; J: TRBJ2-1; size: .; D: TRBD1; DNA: TGTGCCACCAGTGGCCCCTCGACAGGGAGCTCCTACAATGAGCAGTTCTTC; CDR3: CATSGPSTGSSYNEQFF
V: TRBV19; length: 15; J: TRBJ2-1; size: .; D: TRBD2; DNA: TGTGCCAGCCACCTCGGCGGGAGTAGGTACAATGAGCAGTTCTTC; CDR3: CASHLGGSRYNEQFF
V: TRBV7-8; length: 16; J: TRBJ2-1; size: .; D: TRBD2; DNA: TGTGCCAGCAGCCCGCTTTCGGGAGGGTTCTACAATGAGCAGTTCTTC; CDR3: CASSPLSGGFYNEQFF
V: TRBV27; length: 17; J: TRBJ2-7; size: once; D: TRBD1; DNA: TGTGCCAGCAGCTCCTCCACGGGGACAGGAACCTTCTACGAGCAGTACTTC; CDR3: CASSSSTGTGTFYEQYF
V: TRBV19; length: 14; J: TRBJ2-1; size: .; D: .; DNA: TGTGCCAGCAATAGCGGAAGCTCCTACAATGAGCAGTTCTTC; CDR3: CASNSGSSYNEQFF
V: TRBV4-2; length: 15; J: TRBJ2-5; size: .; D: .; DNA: TGTGCCAGCAGCCAAGATCAGGATCGTCCGGAGACCCAGTACTTC; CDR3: CASSQDQDRPETQYF